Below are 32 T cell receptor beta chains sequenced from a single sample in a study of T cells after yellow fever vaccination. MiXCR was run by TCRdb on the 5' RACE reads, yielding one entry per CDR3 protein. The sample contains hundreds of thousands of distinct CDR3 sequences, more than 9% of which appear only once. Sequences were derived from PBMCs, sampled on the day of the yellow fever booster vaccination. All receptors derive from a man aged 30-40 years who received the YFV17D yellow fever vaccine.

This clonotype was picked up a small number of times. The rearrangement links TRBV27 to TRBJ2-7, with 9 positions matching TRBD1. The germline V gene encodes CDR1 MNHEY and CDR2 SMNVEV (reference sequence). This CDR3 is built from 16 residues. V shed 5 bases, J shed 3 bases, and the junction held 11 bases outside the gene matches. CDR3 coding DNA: TGTGCCAGCAGTCCCGAATTCGGGACAGGGCTCTACGAGCAGTACTTC. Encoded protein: CASSPEFGTGLYEQYF.

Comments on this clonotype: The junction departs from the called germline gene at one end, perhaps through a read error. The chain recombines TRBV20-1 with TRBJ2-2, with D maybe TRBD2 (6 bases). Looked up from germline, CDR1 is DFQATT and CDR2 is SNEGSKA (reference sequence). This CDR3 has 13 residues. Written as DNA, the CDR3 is TGCAGTGCTGGGAGGCTAAACAACGGGGAGCTGTTTTTT. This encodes CSAGRLNNGELFF.

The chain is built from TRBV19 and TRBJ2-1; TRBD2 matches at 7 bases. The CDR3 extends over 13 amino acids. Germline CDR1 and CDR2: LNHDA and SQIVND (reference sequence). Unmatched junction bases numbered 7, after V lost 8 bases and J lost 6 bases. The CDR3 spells CASRAAGFNEQFF. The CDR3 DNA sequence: TGTGCCAGTCGCGCAGCGGGGTTCAATGAGCAGTTCTTC. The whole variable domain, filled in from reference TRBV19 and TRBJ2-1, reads DGGITQSPKYLFRKEGQNVTLSCEQNLNHDAMYWYRQDPGQGLRLIYYSQIVNDFQKGDIAEGYSVSREKKESFPLTVTSAQKNPTAFYLCASRAAGFNEQFFGPGTRLTVL.

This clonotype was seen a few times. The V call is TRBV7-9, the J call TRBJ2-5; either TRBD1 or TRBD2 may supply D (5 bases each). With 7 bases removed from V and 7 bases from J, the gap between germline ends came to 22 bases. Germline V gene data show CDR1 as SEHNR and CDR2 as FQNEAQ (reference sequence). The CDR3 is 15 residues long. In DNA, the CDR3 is TGTGCCAGCACCATTCTGACGGACACGGCGGGGACCCAGTACTTC. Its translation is CASTILTDTAGTQYF.

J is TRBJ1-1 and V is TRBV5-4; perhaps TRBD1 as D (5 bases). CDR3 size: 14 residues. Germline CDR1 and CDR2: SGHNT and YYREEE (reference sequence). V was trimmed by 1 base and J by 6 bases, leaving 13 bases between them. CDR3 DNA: TGTGCCAGCAGCTTGAAGGGCGGGGGAGCTGAAGCTTTCTTT. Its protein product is CASSLKGGGAEAFF.

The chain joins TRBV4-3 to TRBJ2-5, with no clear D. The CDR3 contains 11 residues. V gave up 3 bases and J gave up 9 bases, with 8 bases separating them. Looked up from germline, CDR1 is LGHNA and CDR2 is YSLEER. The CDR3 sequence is CASSHSRPQYF. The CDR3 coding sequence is TGCGCCAGCAGCCACTCCCGACCCCAGTACTTC.

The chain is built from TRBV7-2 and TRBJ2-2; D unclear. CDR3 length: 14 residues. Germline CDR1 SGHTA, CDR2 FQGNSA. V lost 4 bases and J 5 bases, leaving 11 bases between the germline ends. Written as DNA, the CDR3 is TGTGCCAGCAGCTATCATCCAACAACCGGGGAGCTGTTTTTT. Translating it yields CASSYHPTTGELFF.

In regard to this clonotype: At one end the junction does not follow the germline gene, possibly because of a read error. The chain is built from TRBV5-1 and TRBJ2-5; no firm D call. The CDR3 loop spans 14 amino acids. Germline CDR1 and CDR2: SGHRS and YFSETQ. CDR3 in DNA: TGCACCAGCAGCTTGTTCGTTCGGGAAGAGACCCAGTACTTC. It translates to CTSSLFVREETQYF.

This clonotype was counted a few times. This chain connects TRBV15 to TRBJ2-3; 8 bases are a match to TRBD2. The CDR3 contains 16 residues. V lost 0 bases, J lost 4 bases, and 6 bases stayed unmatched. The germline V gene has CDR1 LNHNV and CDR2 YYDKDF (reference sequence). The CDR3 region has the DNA TGTGCCACCAGCAGAGACGGGACTAGAGTATCAGATACGCAGTATTTT. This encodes CATSRDGTRVSDTQYF.

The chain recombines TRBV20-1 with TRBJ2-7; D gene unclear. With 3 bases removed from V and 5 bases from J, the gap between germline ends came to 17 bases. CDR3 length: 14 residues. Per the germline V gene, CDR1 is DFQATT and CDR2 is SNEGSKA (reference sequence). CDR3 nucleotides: TGCAGTGCTAGTGGTGGGTCACTTGTCAACGAGCAGTACTTC. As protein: CSASGGSLVNEQYF.

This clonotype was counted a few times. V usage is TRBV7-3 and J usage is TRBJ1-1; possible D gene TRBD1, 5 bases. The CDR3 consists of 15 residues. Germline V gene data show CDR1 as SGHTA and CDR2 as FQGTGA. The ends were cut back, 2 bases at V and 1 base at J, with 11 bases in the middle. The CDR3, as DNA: TGTGCCAGCAGCTTATTTGGGGGGTCGAACACTGAAGCTTTCTTT. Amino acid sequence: CASSLFGGSNTEAFF.

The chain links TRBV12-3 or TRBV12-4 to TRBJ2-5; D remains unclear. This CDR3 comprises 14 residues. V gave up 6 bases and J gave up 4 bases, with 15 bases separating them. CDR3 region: CASSPTTVVETQYF. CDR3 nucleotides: TGTGCCAGCAGCCCTACTACGGTCGTAGAGACCCAGTACTTC.

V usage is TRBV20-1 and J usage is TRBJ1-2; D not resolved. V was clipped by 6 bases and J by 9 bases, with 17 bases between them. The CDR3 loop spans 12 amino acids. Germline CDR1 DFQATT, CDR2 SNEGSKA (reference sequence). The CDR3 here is CSASDGIERYTF. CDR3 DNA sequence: TGCAGTGCCTCGGACGGAATAGAACGCTACACCTTC.

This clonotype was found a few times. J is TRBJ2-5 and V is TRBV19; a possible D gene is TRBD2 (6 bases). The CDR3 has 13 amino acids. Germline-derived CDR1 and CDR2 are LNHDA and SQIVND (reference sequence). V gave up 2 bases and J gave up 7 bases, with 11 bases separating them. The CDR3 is CASSITVEGTQYF. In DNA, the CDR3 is TGTGCCAGTAGTATAACTGTGGAGGGGACCCAGTACTTC.

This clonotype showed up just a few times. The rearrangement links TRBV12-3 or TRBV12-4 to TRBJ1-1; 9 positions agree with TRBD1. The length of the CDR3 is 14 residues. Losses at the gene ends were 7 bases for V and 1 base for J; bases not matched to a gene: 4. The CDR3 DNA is TGTGCCAGCACCGCGGGACAGGGGAACACTGAAGCTTTCTTT. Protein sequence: CASTAGQGNTEAFF.

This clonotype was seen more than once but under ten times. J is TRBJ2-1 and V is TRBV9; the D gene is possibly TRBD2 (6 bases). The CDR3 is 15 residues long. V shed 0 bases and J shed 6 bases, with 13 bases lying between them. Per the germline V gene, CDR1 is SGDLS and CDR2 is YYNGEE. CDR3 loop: CASSVDGTLGNEQFF. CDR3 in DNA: TGTGCCAGCAGCGTAGATGGGACTCTTGGCAATGAGCAGTTCTTC.

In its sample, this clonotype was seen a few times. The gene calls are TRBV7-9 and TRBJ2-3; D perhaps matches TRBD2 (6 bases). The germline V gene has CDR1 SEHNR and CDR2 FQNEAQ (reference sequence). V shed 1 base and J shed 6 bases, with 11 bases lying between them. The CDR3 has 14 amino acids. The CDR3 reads CASSLVSLADTQYF. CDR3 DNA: TGTGCCAGCAGCTTAGTGAGTCTAGCGGATACGCAGTATTTT.

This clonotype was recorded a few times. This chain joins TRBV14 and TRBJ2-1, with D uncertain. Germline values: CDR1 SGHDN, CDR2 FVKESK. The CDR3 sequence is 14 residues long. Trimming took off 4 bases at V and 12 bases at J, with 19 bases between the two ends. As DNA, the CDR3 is TGTGCCAGCAGCCCTCACGCAGCCCCCCAAGGGCAGTTCTTC. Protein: CASSPHAAPQGQFF.

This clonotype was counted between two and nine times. The DNA of the CDR3 is TGCAGTGCTAGAGATGGAAGGGGGGACAATGAGCAGTTCTTC. Translating gives CSARDGRGDNEQFF. The gene calls are TRBV20-1 and TRBJ2-1; the D gene could be TRBD1 or TRBD2 (6 bases each). CDR3 length equals 14 residues. V lost 0 bases and J 5 bases, leaving 11 bases between the germline ends. Per the germline V gene, CDR1 is DFQATT and CDR2 is SNEGSKA (reference sequence).

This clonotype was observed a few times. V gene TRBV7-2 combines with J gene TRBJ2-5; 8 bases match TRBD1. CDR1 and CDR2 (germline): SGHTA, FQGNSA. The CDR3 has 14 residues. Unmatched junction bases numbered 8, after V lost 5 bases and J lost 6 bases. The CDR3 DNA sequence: TGTGCCAGCAGCCCCAGGGGGCGCAGGAAGACCCAGTACTTC. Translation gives CASSPRGRRKTQYF.

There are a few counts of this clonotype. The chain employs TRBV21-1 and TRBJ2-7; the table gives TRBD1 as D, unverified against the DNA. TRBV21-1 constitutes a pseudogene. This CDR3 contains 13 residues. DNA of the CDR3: TGTGCCAGCATGAGCCCCAGCTCCTACGAGCAGTACTTC. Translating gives CASMSPSSYEQYF.

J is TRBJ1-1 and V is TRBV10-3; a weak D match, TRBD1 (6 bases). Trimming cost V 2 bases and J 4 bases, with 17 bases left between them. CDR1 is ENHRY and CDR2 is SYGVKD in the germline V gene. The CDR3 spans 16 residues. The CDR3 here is CAISEAQPGAGTEAFF. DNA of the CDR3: TGTGCCATCAGTGAGGCCCAACCAGGGGCCGGCACTGAAGCTTTCTTT.

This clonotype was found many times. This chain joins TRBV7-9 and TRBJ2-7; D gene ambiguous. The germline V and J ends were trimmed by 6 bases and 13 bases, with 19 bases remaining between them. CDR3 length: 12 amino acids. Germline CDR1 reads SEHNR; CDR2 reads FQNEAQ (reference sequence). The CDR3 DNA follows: TGTGCCAGCAGGGCGTCCTTCGGAACAATTTACTTC. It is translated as CASRASFGTIYF.

The CDR3 nucleotides are TGTGCCAGCAGTTACTCGTGGGCTAGCGGGAGACCCCCAGATACGCAGTATTTT. Translating gives CASSYSWASGRPPDTQYF. The V and J genes are TRBV6-5 and TRBJ2-3; TRBD2 matches at 10 bases. J gave up 4 bases and V 0 bases, and 10 bases lay outside the gene matches. Germline V gene sequence: CDR1 MNHEY, CDR2 SVGAGI. CDR3 size: 18 residues.

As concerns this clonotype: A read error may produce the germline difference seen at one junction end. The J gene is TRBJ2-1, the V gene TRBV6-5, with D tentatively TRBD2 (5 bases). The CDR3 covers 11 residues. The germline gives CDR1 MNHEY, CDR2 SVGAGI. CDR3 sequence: CGGSHVNEQFF. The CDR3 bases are TGCGGCGGGTCTCACGTAAATGAGCAGTTCTTC.

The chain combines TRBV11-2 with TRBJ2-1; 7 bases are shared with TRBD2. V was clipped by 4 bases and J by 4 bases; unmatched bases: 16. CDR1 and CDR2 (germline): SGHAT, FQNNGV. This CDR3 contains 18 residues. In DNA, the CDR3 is TGTGCCAGCAGCTCCGGACTAGAGGGTAGGTGGGCATACAATGAGCAGTTCTTC. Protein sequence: CASSSGLEGRWAYNEQFF.

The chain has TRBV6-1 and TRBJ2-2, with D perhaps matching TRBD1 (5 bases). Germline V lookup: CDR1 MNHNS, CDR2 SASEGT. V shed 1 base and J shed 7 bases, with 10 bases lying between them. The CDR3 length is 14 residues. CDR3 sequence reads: CASSEEAGNGELFF. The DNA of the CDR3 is TGTGCCAGCAGTGAAGAGGCAGGGAACGGGGAGCTGTTTTTT.

CDR3: CSAGDRPETQYF. Here the CDR3 DNA reads TGCAGTGCTGGGGACAGACCAGAGACCCAGTACTTC. The rearrangement joins TRBV20-1 to TRBJ2-5, with TRBD1 matching 7 bases. This CDR3 has 12 amino acids. The V gene's germline CDR1 is DFQATT and CDR2 SNEGSKA (reference sequence). V shed 5 bases and J 4 bases; nucleotides not matched to a gene: 4.

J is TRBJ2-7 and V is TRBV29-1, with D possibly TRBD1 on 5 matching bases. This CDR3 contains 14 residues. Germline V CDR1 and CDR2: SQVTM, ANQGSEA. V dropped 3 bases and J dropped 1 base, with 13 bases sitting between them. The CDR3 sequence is CSVEAGSPSYEQYF. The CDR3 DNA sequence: TGCAGCGTTGAGGCAGGGTCGCCTTCCTACGAGCAGTACTTC.

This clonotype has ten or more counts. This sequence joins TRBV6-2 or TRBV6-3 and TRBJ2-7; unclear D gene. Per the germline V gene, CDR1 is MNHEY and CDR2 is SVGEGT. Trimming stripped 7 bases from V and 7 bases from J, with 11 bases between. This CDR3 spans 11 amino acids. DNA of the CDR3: TGTGCCAGCATGGATGGGCTTGAGCAGTACTTC. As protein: CASMDGLEQYF.

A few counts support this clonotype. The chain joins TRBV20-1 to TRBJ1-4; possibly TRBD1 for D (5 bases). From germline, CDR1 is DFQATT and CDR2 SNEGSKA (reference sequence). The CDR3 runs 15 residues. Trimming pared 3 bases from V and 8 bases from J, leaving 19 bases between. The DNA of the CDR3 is TGCAGTGCTAGGGATGGGACTCCCAAACACGAAAAACTGTTTTTT. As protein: CSARDGTPKHEKLFF.

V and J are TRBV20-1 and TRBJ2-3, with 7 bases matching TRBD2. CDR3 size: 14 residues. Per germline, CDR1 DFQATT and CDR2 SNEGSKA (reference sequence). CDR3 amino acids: CRPWEGPSTDTQYF. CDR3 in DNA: TGCAGGCCCTGGGAGGGCCCTAGCACAGATACGCAGTATTTT.